What follows are 14 T cell receptor beta chains derived from one specimen sequenced in a study of blood T cell repertoires in COVID-19. Assay: immunoSEQ multiplex PCR; the TCRdb copy retains only in-frame clones and omits some. The table includes about 200,000 clones, approximately 80% detected once. Sequenced input: peripheral blood. Every receptor here comes from a man aged 60 to 75 with COVID-19, enrolled during active disease.

The chain joins TRBV2 to TRBJ1-4; 7 positions agree with TRBD1. Germline CDR1 reads SNHLY; CDR2 reads FYNNEI. The CDR3 loop spans 14 amino acids. Germline trimming cut 5 bases from V and 6 bases from J; bases unmatched to any gene: 6. CDR3 in DNA: TGTGCCAGCAGTCACAGGGGCGCTGATGAAAAACTGTTTTTT. Translating gives CASSHRGADEKLFF.

This chain links TRBV24-1 with TRBJ2-1; 9 bases line up with TRBD2. The CDR3 covers 16 residues. Unmatched junction bases numbered 6, after V lost 4 bases and J lost 3 bases. Germline V gives CDR1 KGHDR, CDR2 SFDVKD. The CDR3 DNA reads TGTGCCACCAGTGACCAAGCGGGAGGATTCTACAATGAGCAGTTCTTC. Translation gives CATSDQAGGFYNEQFF.

In this sample, this clone turned up once. J is TRBJ1-1 and V is TRBV6-4; 8 nucleotides align to TRBD1. V was clipped by 4 bases and J by 0 bases; unmatched bases: 4. CDR3 length: 15 residues. Germline V CDR1 and CDR2: MRHNA, SNTAGT. For the CDR3, the DNA is TGTGCCAGCAGTGTCGGGACAGGCATGAACACTGAAGCTTTCTTT. It yields the protein CASSVGTGMNTEAFF.

The chain has TRBV5-1 and TRBJ2-2; TRBD2 aligns across 7 bases. CDR1 and CDR2 from the germline V gene are SGHRS and YFSETQ. Unmatched junction bases numbered 2, after V lost 3 bases and J lost 0 bases. CDR3 size: 15 residues. In DNA form, the CDR3 reads TGCGCCAGCAGCTCTGGACTAGCGAACACCGGGGAGCTGTTTTTT. This translates into CASSSGLANTGELFF.

V is TRBV7-2 and J is TRBJ1-2; D is possibly TRBD1 (6 bases). Germline CDR1 reads SGHTA; CDR2 reads FQGNSA. This CDR3 has 14 residues. V lost 3 bases and J 8 bases, leaving 16 bases between the germline ends. The CDR3 reads CASSFGGGLGGYTF. The CDR3 DNA is TGTGCCAGCAGCTTTGGGGGCGGTTTAGGAGGCTACACCTTC.

Here the CDR3 reads CASSVAGRNQETQYF. The CDR3 coding sequence is TGTGCCAGCAGCGTAGCTGGGCGCAACCAAGAGACCCAGTACTTC. This sequence joins TRBV9 and TRBJ2-5; D gene uncertain. Germline V gene sequence: CDR1 SGDLS, CDR2 YYNGEE. V lost 0 bases to trimming and J lost 0 bases, with 9 bases between them. This CDR3 is 15 amino acids long.

This clone was observed a few times. The chain combines TRBV30 with TRBJ1-2, with D uncertain. V lost 0 bases and J lost 6, with 11 bases in between. Germline lookup yields CDR1 GTSNPN and CDR2 SVGIG (reference sequence). The CDR3 sequence is 13 residues long. CDR3 in amino acids: CAWSVPRLNGYTF. The CDR3 DNA reads as TGTGCCTGGAGTGTCCCGAGGCTGAATGGCTACACCTTC.

The chain recombines TRBV7-9 with TRBJ1-2; tentatively, D is TRBD1 (6 bases). Trimming stripped 7 bases from V and 4 bases from J, with 13 bases between. The CDR3 loop spans 13 amino acids. The germline V gene has CDR1 SEHNR and CDR2 FQNEAQ (reference sequence). This chain's CDR3 is CASTEGHSYGYTF. DNA of the CDR3: TGTGCCAGCACCGAGGGACACTCCTATGGCTACACCTTC.

The gene calls are TRBV5-5 and TRBJ2-7, with 7 bases fitting TRBD1. The trim removed 0 bases at V and 1 base at J, leaving 7 bases unmatched. Per the germline V gene, CDR1 is SGHKS and CDR2 is YYEKEE (reference sequence). This CDR3 has 16 amino acids. CDR3 region: CASSLGGTAASYEQYF. As DNA, the CDR3 is TGTGCCAGCAGCTTGGGGGGGACAGCCGCATCCTACGAGCAGTACTTC.

There are many counts of this clone. The J gene is TRBJ2-6, the V gene TRBV6-4; 7 nucleotides align to TRBD1. V trimming: 5 bases; J trimming: 0 bases; junction bases outside the gene matches: 7. The V gene's germline CDR1 is MRHNA and CDR2 SNTAGT. The CDR3 is made up of 17 amino acids. The CDR3 loop reads CASSITGDSSGANVLTF. The DNA of the CDR3 is TGTGCCAGCAGTATCACAGGGGATAGCTCTGGGGCCAACGTCCTGACTTTC.

A single count supports this clone. CDR3 residues: CASSEGTGEEKLFF. The CDR3 DNA reads TGTGCCAGCAGTGAAGGGACAGGGGAGGAAAAACTGTTTTTT. The chain recombines TRBV6-1 with TRBJ1-4, with 9 bases aligning to TRBD1. V shed 1 base, J shed 8 bases, and the junction held 2 bases outside the gene matches. The CDR3 is 14 amino acids. The germline V gene encodes CDR1 MNHNS and CDR2 SASEGT.

This chain joins TRBV24-1 and TRBJ2-2; weak D call: TRBD1 (6 bases). The ends were cut back, 3 bases at V and 5 bases at J, with 6 bases in the middle. Germline loops: CDR1 KGHDR, CDR2 SFDVKD. This CDR3 region has 13 residues. The CDR3 sequence is CATSDRGTGELFF. DNA of the CDR3: TGTGCCACCAGTGATAGGGGGACCGGGGAGCTGTTTTTT.

About this clone itself: The same CDR3 can be traced to other DNA sequences in this sample. This rearrangement joins TRBV3-1 (or the pseudogene TRBV3-2) to TRBJ1-1; 7 nucleotides agree with TRBD1. The CDR3 totals 14 residues. Germline V gene sequence: CDR1 LGHDT, CDR2 YNNKEL (reference sequence). V was clipped by 1 base and J by 5 bases; unmatched bases: 4. In DNA, the CDR3 is TGTGCCAGCAGCCAAGGACAGGGATGGACTGAAGCTTTCTTT. This translates into CASSQGQGWTEAFF.

V gene TRBV5-4 combines with J gene TRBJ2-7, with 7 bases matching TRBD1. V lost 4 bases to trimming and J lost 6 bases; unmatched junction nucleotides: 7. The germline V gene encodes CDR1 SGHNT and CDR2 YYREEE (reference sequence). The CDR3 has 13 amino acids. The CDR3 protein is CASSLRQGGEQYF. Written as DNA, the CDR3 is TGTGCCAGCAGCCTCCGACAGGGCGGCGAGCAGTACTTC.